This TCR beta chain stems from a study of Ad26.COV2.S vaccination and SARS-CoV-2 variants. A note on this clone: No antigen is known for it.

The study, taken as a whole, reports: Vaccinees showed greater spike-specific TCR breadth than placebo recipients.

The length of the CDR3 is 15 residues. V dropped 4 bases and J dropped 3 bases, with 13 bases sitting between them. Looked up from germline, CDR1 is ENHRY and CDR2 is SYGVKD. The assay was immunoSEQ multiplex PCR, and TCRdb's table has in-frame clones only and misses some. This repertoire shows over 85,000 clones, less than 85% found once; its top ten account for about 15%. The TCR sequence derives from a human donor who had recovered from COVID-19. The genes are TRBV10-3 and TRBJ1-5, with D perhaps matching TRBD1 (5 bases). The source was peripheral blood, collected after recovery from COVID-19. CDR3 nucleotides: TGTGCCATCAGTGCAAAAGACAGTGTCAATCAGCCCCAGCATTTT. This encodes CAISAKDSVNQPQHF.